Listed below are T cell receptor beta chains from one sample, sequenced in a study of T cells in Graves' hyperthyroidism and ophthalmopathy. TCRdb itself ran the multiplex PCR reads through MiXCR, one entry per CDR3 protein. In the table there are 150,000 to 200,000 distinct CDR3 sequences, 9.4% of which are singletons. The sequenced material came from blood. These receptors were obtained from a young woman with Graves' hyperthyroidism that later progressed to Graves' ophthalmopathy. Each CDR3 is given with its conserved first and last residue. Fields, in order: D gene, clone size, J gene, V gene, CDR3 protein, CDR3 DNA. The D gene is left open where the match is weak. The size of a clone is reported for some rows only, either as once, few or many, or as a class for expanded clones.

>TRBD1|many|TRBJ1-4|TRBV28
CASSLLRGQGARVREKLFF
TGTGCCAGCAGCCTCCTCAGGGGACAGGGGGCAAGGGTGCGGGAAAAACTGTTTTTT
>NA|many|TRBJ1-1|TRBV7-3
CASSEKGVNTEAFF
TGTGCCAGCAGCGAAAAAGGGGTGAACACTGAAGCTTTCTTT
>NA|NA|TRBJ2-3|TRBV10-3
CAITGLLTDTQYF
TGTGCCATCACAGGGCTCCTCACAGATACGCAGTATTTT
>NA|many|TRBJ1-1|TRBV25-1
CATIPDSNTEAFF
TGTGCCACCATACCAGATTCGAACACTGAAGCTTTCTTT
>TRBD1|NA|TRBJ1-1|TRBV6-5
CVSSYSTGGFSNTEAFF
TGTGTCAGCAGTTACTCGACAGGGGGCTTCTCGAACACTGAAGCTTTCTTT
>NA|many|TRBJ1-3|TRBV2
CASSEEGPPNSGNTIYF
TGTGCCAGCAGTGAAGAGGGACCACCGAACTCTGGAAACACCATATATTTT
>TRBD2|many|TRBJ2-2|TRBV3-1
CASSQISGGSYTGELFF
TGTGCCAGCAGCCAAATAAGCGGGGGTAGTTACACCGGGGAGCTGTTTTTT
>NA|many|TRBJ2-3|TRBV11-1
CASSPWGPDTQYF
TGTGCCAGCAGCCCCTGGGGGCCAGATACGCAGTATTTT
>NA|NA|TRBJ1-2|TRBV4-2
CASSQPEEQGVGYTF
TGTGCCAGCAGCCAGCCGGAAGAACAGGGAGTCGGCTACACCTTC
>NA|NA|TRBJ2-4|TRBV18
CASSSGTAKNIQYF
TGTGCCAGCTCTTCCGGGACAGCCAAAAACATTCAGTACTTC
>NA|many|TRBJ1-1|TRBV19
CASRPGPMNTEAFF
TGTGCCAGTAGACCTGGCCCGATGAACACTGAAGCTTTCTTT
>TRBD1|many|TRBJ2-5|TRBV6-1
CASSGQGRWETQYF
TGTGCCAGCAGTGGACAGGGGCGTTGGGAGACCCAGTACTTC
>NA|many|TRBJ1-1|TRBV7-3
CASSPVPTANTEAFF
TGTGCCAGCAGCCCCGTCCCCACAGCGAACACTGAAGCTTTCTTT
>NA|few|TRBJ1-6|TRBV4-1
CASSQPEGNINSPLHF
TGCGCCAGCAGCCAGCCCGAGGGAAATATTAATTCACCCCTCCACTTT
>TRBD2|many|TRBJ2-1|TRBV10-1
CASSGLTSRDYNEQFF
TGCGCCAGCAGTGGCCTGACTAGCAGGGACTACAATGAGCAGTTCTTC
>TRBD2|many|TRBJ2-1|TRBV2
CASRGLAGGRDEQFF
TGTGCCAGCAGGGGACTAGCGGGAGGGAGAGATGAGCAGTTCTTC
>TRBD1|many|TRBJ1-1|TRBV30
CASGQGSNTEAFF
TGTGCCTCAGGACAGGGGTCGAACACTGAAGCTTTCTTT
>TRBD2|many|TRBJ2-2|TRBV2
CAITDRGANTGELFF
TGTGCCATCACGGACCGGGGGGCGAACACCGGGGAGCTGTTTTTT
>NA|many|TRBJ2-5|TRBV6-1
CASSQWVENQETQYF
TGTGCCAGCAGTCAGTGGGTAGAGAACCAAGAGACCCAGTACTTC
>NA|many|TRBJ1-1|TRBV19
CASSQSRDNSEAFF
TGTGCCAGTAGTCAGTCCCGGGACAACTCTGAAGCTTTCTTT
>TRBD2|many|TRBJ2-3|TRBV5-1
CASSFSGSYADTQYF
TGCGCCAGCAGCTTCAGCGGGAGTTACGCAGATACGCAGTATTTT